This entry is about one T cell receptor beta chain. No antigen is known for it. This sample is drawn from a study of human versus mouse CDR3 diversity and MHC coevolution. Libraries were prepared by immunoSEQ multiplex PCR; TCRdb keeps only in-frame clonotypes and omits some of them. The sample records fewer than 100,000 clones, around 93% being singletons. Findings and limits, study-wide: Human T cells were selected on over 5 MHC II alleles.

The material sequenced was naive CD4+ T cells from blood. Subset noted: CD45RO-negative CD62L-positive naive CD4 T cells. The receptor's source is a person between 25 and 70 years old in good health.

CDR3: CASRDRGLREQYF. CDR3 nucleotides: TGTGCCAGTCGGGACAGGGGGCTAAGAGAGCAGTACTTC. The chain joins TRBV19 to TRBJ2-7; 12 bases map to TRBD1. The CDR3 runs 13 residues. J lost 7 bases, V lost 8 bases, and 6 bases had no gene match. From germline, CDR1 is LNHDA and CDR2 SQIVND (reference sequence).